This T cell receptor beta chain was recorded in a study of T cell responses to AZD1222 COVID-19 vaccine. About this clone itself: Its antigen is currently unknown.

The CDR3 runs 19 residues. Germline CDR1 reads SGHKS; CDR2 reads YYEKEE (reference sequence). V shed 3 bases and J 1 base; nucleotides not matched to a gene: 14. The repertoire was sequenced with immunoSEQ multiplex PCR; TCRdb's copy has only in-frame clones and lacks some. The table has around 100,000 clones, under 95% seen once; the top ten hold approximately 1.1%. Study-wide results and caveats: After the peak T cell response, and only then, were repertoires sampled.

This TCR was recovered from an adult in good health. V is TRBV5-5 and J is TRBJ2-3; 10 bases fit TRBD1. The sequencing used peripheral blood, collected on day 0 of AZD1222 vaccination. In nucleotides, the CDR3 is TGTGCCAGCAGCTGGATTAGAGCCGGGACAGGGGCCGGCACAGATACGCAGTATTTT. This translates into CASSWIRAGTGAGTDTQYF.